This T cell receptor beta chain derives from a study of blood T cell repertoires in COVID-19. Study details: There were acute and convalescent COVID-19 samples, and they came from the United States, Italy and Spain.

This clone was counted a few times. Assay used: immunoSEQ multiplex PCR; TCRdb lists only in-frame clones, some missing. The data show roughly 30,000 clones, approximately 84% seen once. The source material was peripheral blood. The TCR originated in a man older than 75 with active COVID-19.

CDR3 DNA: TGTGCCAGCAGTGATGGCACCAACAATGAGCAGTTCTTC. As protein: CASSDGTNNEQFF. The chain has TRBV2 and TRBJ2-1; unclear D gene. From germline, CDR1 is SNHLY and CDR2 FYNNEI. V was trimmed by 3 bases and J by 5 bases, leaving 8 bases between them. The length of the CDR3 is 13 residues.